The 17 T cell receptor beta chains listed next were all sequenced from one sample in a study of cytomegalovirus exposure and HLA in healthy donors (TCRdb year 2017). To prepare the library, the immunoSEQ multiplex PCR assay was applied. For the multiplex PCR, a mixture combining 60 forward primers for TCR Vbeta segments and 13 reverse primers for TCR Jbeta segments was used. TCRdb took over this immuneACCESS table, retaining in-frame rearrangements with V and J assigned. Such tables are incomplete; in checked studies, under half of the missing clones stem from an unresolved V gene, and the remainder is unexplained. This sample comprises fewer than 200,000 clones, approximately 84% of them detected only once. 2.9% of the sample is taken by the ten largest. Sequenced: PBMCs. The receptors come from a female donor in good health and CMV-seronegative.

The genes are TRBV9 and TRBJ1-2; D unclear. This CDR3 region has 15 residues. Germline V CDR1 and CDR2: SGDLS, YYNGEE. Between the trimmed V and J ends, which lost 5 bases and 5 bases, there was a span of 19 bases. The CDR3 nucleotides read TGTGCCAGCAGATTTGCTGTTGGCGGAGGGTATGGCTACACCTTC. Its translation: CASRFAVGGGYGYTF.

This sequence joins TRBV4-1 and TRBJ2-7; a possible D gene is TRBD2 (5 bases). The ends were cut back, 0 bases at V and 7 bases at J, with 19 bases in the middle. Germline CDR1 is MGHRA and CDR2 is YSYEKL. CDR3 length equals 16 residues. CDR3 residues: CASSQEPLAPLIEQYF. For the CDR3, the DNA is TGCGCCAGCAGCCAAGAACCGCTAGCCCCACTAATAGAGCAGTACTTC.

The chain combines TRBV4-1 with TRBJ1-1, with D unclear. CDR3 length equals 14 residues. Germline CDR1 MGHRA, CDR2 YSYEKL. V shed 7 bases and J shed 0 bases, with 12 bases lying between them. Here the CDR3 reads CASTSTVMNTEAFF. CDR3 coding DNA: TGCGCCAGCACCTCAACAGTTATGAACACTGAAGCTTTCTTT.

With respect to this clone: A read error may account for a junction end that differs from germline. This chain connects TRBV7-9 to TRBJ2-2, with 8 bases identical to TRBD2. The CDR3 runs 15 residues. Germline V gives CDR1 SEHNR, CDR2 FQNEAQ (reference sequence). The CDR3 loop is CSSSLAGPDTGELFF. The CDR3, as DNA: TGTTCCAGCAGCTTAGCGGGGCCGGACACCGGGGAGCTGTTTTTT.

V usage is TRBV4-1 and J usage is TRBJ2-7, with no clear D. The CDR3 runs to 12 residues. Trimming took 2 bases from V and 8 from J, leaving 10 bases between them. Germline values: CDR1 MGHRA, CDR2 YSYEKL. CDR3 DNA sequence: TGCGCCAGCAGCCAAAGTGGCGGCAAGCAGTACTTC. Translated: CASSQSGGKQYF.

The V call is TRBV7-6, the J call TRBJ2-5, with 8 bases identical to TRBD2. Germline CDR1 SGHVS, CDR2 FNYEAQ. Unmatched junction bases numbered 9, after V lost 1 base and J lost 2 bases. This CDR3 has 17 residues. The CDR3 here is CASSLGRHASGQETQYF. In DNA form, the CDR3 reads TGTGCCAGCAGCTTAGGCCGTCACGCTAGCGGGCAAGAGACCCAGTACTTC.

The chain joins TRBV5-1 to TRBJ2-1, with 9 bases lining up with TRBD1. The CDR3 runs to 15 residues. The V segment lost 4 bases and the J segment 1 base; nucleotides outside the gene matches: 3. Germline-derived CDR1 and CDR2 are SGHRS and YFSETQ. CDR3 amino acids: CASSVGTGSYNEQFF. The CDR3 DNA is TGCGCCAGCAGCGTGGGGACAGGGTCCTACAATGAGCAGTTCTTC. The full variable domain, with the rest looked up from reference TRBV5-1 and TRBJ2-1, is KAGVTQTPRYLIKTRGQQVTLSCSPISGHRSVSWYQQTPGQGLQFLFEYFSETQRNKGNFPGRFSGRQFSNSRSEMNVSTLELGDSALYLCASSVGTGSYNEQFFGPGTRLTVL.

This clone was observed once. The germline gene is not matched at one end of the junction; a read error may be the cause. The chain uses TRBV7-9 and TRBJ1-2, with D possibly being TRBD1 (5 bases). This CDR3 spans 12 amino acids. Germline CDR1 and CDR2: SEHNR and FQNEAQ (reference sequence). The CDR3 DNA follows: TGTTCCAGCAGCTCTGACAGAGATGGCTACACCTTC. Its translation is CSSSSDRDGYTF.

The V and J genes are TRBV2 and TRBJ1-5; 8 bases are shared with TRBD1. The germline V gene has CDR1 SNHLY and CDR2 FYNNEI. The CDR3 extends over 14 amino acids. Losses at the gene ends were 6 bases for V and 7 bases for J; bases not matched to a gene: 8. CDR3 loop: CASRARTGSQPQHF. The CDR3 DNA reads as TGTGCCAGCAGGGCCCGGACAGGGAGCCAGCCCCAGCATTTT.

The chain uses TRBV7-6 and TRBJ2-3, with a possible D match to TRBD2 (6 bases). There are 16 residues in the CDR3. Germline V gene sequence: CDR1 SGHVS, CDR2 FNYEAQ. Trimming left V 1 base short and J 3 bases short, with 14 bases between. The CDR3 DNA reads TGTGCCAGCAGCTTAGAGTTCGGGGGACGGACAGATACGCAGTATTTT. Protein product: CASSLEFGGRTDTQYF.

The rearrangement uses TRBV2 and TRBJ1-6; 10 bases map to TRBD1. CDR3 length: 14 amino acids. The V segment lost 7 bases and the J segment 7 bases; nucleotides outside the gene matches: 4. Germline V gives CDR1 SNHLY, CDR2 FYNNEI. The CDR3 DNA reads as TGTGCCAGCACTAGGGACAGGGGAAATTCACCCCTCCACTTT. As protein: CASTRDRGNSPLHF.

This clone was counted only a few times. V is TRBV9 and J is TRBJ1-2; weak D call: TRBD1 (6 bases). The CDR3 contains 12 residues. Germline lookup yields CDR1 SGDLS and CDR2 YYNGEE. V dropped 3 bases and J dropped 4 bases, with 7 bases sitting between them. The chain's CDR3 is CASSDRAYGYTF. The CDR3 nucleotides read TGTGCCAGCAGCGACAGGGCCTATGGCTACACCTTC. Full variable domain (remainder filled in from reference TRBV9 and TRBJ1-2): DSGVTQTPKHLITATGQRVTLRCSPRSGDLSVYWYQQSLDQGLQFLIQYYNGEERAKGNILERFSAQQFPDLHSELNLSSLELGDSALYFCASSDRAYGYTFGSGTRLTVV.

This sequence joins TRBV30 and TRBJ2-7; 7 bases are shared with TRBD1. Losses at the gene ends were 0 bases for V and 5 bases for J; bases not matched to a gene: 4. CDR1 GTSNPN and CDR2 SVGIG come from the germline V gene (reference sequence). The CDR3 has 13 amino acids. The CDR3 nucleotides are TGTGCCTGGAGTGTACAGGGGTTCGACGAGCAGTACTTC. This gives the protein CAWSVQGFDEQYF.

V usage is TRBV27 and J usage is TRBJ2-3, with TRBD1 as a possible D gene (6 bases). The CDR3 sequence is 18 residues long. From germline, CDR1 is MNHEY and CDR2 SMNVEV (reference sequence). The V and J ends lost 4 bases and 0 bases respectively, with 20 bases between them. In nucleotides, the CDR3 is TGTGCCAGCAGTTCCCTCCGGACAGTCAAAACTAGCACAGATACGCAGTATTTT. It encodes CASSSLRTVKTSTDTQYF.

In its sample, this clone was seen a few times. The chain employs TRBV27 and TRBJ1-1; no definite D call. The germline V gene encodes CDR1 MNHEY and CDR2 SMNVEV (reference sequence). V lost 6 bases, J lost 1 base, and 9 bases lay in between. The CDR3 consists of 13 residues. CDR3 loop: CASSQTANTEAFF. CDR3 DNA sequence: TGTGCCAGCAGCCAGACTGCGAACACTGAAGCTTTCTTT.

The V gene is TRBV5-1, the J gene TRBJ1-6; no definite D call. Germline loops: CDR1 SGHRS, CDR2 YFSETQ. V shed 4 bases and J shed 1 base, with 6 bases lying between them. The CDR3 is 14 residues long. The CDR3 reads CASSERSYNSPLHF. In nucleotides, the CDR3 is TGCGCCAGCAGCGAGAGATCCTATAATTCACCCCTCCACTTT.

Written as DNA, the CDR3 is TGTGCCAGCAGCTTACTCCTCGGACCCGGGACTAGCGTGTACAATGAGCAGTTCTTC. Its translation: CASSLLLGPGTSVYNEQFF. The chain has TRBV7-6 and TRBJ2-1, with 10 bases lining up with TRBD2. Per germline, CDR1 SGHVS and CDR2 FNYEAQ. After removal of 2 bases from V and 4 bases from J, the junction contained 14 bases not matched to a gene. The CDR3 sequence is 19 residues long.